This T cell receptor beta chain was sequenced for a study of blood T cell repertoires in COVID-19. Study as a whole: Acute and convalescent COVID-19 specimens originated in the United States, Italy and Spain. Sources were T cells, B-cell-depleted T cells, or PBMCs; the material itself was cDNA or gDNA.

The CDR3 loop spans 15 amino acids. Germline V gene sequence: CDR1 LNHDA, CDR2 SQIVND (reference sequence). The junction had 10 bases not matched to a gene; V was cut back by 4 bases and J by 5 bases. This clone was detected only a few times. Authors' data handling: Amplifying reference gene primers gave estimates of nucleated cell counts. Clones were read by immunoSEQ multiplex PCR, and TCRdb kept only the in-frame ones, dropping some. For V, J and clone size, that table is used; D and trimming come from the DNA. The table records about 240,000 clones, around 90% of them present only once. This receptor was taken from a man between 60 and 75 years old who had recovered from COVID-19. The chain joins TRBV19 to TRBJ2-7, with 8 bases fitting TRBD2. The sequenced sample was peripheral blood. The CDR3 loop is CASSTTPGGANEQYF. CDR3 DNA sequence: TGTGCCAGTAGTACGACCCCCGGGGGGGCCAACGAGCAGTACTTC.